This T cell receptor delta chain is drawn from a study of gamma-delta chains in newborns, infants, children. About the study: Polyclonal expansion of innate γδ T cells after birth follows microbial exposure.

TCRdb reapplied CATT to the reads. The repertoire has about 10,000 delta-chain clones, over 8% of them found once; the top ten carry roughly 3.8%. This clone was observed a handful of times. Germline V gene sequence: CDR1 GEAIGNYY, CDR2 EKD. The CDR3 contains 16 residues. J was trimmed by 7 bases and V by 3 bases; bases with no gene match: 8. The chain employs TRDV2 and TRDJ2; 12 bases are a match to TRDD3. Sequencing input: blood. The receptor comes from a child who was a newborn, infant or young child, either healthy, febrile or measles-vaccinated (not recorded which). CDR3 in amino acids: CACDRLGDTNGAQLFF. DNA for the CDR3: TGTGCCTGTGACCGGCTGGGGGATACGAATGGAGCACAACTCTTCTTT.